The rows below give T cell receptor beta chains drawn from one sample of a study of cytomegalovirus exposure and HLA in healthy donors. Sequenced by immunoSEQ multiplex PCR; TCRdb stores in-frame clones only, minus some. This repertoire shows around 130,000 clones, roughly 79% found once; its top ten account for approximately 3%. Sequenced: PBMCs. Receptors originate from a boy younger than 10 in good health and CMV-seronegative. Both conserved end residues are part of each CDR3. Each record gives: D gene, V gene, CDR3 length, J gene, clone size, CDR3 DNA, CDR3 protein. The D gene is left open where the match is weak. Clone size is shown for a subset of rows, as once, few, many or a class of expanded clone.

>TRBD1|TRBV5-4|15|TRBJ2-5|NA
TGTGCCAGCAGCCAGACGGTTGACAGGGTGGGGACCCAGTACTTC
CASSQTVDRVGTQYF
>NA|TRBV7-9|14|TRBJ2-7|NA
TGTGCCAGCAGCTTAGGAGCAGGGTCCTACGAGCAGTACTTC
CASSLGAGSYEQYF
>NA|TRBV11-1|13|TRBJ1-2|NA
TGTGCCAGCAGCTTAAGAGAAAGGAGCGGCTACACCTTC
CASSLRERSGYTF
>TRBD1|TRBV15|18|TRBJ1-1|NA
TGTGCCACCAGCAGAGTTAGGGGGCTGGGGCTAATGAACACTGAAGCTTTCTTT
CATSRVRGLGLMNTEAFF
>NA|TRBV15|14|TRBJ1-5|NA
TGTGCCACCAGCCCGCTGACAGGCCATCAGCCCCAGCATTTT
CATSPLTGHQPQHF
>TRBD2|TRBV5-1|19|TRBJ2-3|once
TGCGCCAGCAGCCCCGGACTAGCGGGGGGGACCATTAGCACAGATACGCAGTATTTT
CASSPGLAGGTISTDTQYF
>NA|TRBV6-4|13|TRBJ2-1|NA
TGTGCCAGCAGTGAGGGTAGCTGGGATGAGCAGTTCTTC
CASSEGSWDEQFF
>TRBD2|TRBV7-6|17|TRBJ2-6|few
TGTGCCAGCAGCGCACTGGCGGGAGGCACAGGGGCCAACGTCCTGACTTTC
CASSALAGGTGANVLTF
>NA|TRBV6-5|13|TRBJ2-1|NA
TGTGCCAGCAGTGAGGAAAGGGGGAATGAGCAGTTCTTC
CASSEERGNEQFF
>NA|TRBV5-4|15|TRBJ1-1|NA
TGTGCCAGCAGCTTCCGAGGGAGTCTTTACACTGAAGCTTTCTTT
CASSFRGSLYTEAFF
>NA|TRBV13|15|TRBJ2-3|NA
TGTGCCAGCAGCCAACACGGGGGAAGCACAGATACGCAGTATTTT
CASSQHGGSTDTQYF
>TRBD1|TRBV29-1|16|TRBJ1-2|NA
TGCAGCGTCGCAAGCGCTGGGACAGGTTTGACCTATGGCTACACCTTC
CSVASAGTGLTYGYTF
>TRBD2|TRBV29-1|14|TRBJ2-5|once
TGCAGCGTTGAAAGACTAGCGGGAACAGAGCCCCAGTACTTC
CSVERLAGTEPQYF
>NA|TRBV29-1|15|TRBJ2-3|NA
TGCAGCGTTGGGCGGGACTCAAGGTTGGCAGATACGCAGTATTTT
CSVGRDSRLADTQYF
>TRBD1|TRBV9|19|TRBJ1-5|few
TGTGCCAGCAGCGTAGAAAAGGCAGGGGGCGATTTAGGCAATCAGCCCCAGCATTTT
CASSVEKAGGDLGNQPQHF
>NA|TRBV5-8|14|TRBJ1-5|NA
TGTGCCAGCAGCCCATGGACAGAGGATCAGCCCCAGCATTTT
CASSPWTEDQPQHF
>NA|TRBV11-2|14|TRBJ2-7|NA
TGTGCCAGCAGCTTCCAGGACAACTCCTACGAGCAGTACTTC
CASSFQDNSYEQYF
>NA|TRBV12-5|15|TRBJ1-2|NA
TGTGCTAGTGGTTTGGTACTTGGGGCAGGGCGTGGCTACACCTTC
CASGLVLGAGRGYTF
>TRBD2|TRBV25-1|16|TRBJ2-5|NA
TGTGCCAGCAGTCCCAGACTAGCGGGGAGACAAGAGACCCAGTACTTC
CASSPRLAGRQETQYF
>NA|TRBV5-1|15|TRBJ2-5|NA
TGCGCCAGCCATGACGCGGAGACCCCTCTAGAGACCCAGTACTTC
CASHDAETPLETQYF
>NA|TRBV5-1|15|TRBJ2-5|NA
TGCGCCAGCAGCTTGGATCAGGGGAGCCTCGAGACCCAGTACTTC
CASSLDQGSLETQYF
>TRBD1|TRBV5-4|15|TRBJ1-1|NA
TGTGCCAGCACTTCGGGGCAGGGGGCGCGACCTGAAGCTTTCTTT
CASTSGQGARPEAFF
>TRBD1|TRBV19|15|TRBJ1-2|NA
TGTGCCAGTAGTATAGATATCCAGGGGGCATATGGCTACACCTTC
CASSIDIQGAYGYTF
>NA|TRBV9|14|TRBJ2-7|NA
TGTGCCAGCAGCGTAGACCCAGGAACCTACGAGCAGTACTTC
CASSVDPGTYEQYF
>NA|TRBV7-3|15|TRBJ2-3|NA
TGTGCCAGCAGCTTACTGCAGGGGAGCACAGATACGCAGTATTTT
CASSLLQGSTDTQYF
>NA|TRBV9|14|TRBJ1-1|NA
TGTGCCAGCAGCGCACAAGGCGGGAACACTGAAGCTTTCTTT
CASSAQGGNTEAFF
>NA|TRBV27|12|TRBJ2-5|NA
TGTGCCAGCAGTTCCGGGGGAGAGACCCAGTACTTC
CASSSGGETQYF
>NA|TRBV6-5|14|TRBJ2-1|NA
TGTGCCACTTTAGAGGCCGGGTACTACAATGAGCAGTTCTTC
CATLEAGYYNEQFF